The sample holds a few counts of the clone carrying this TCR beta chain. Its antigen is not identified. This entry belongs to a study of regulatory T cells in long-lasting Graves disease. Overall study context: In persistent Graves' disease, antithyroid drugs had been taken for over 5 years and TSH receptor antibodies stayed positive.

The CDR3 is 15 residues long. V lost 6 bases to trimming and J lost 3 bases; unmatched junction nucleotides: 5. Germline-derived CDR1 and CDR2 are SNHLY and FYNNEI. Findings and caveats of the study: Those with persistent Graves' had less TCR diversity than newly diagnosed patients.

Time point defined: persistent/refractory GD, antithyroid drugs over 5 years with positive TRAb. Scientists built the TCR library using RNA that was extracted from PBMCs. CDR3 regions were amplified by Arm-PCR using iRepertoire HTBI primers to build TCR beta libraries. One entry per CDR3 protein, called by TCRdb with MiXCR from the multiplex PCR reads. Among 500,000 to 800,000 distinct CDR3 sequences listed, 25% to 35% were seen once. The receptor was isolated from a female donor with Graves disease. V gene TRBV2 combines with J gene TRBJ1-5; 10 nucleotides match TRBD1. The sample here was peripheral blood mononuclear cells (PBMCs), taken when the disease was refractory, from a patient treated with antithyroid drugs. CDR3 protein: CASRDGQGDNQPQHF. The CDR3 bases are TGTGCCAGCAGGGACGGACAGGGGGACAATCAGCCCCAGCATTTT.